This entry lists 30 T cell receptor beta chains sequenced from one sample in a study of blood T cell repertoires in COVID-19. Only in-frame clones appear in the TCRdb table, and some are missing; sequencing was by immunoSEQ multiplex PCR. This sample has approximately 290,000 clones; 90% occur once, and the top ten carry around 4.3%. Material for sequencing was PBMCs or T cells enriched from blood (not recorded which). Receptors were obtained from a woman aged 18-29 years with acute COVID-19.

CDR3 region: CASSLVTLGQGATEAFF. CDR3 nucleotides: TGCGCCAGCAGCTTGGTAACCTTGGGACAGGGGGCCACTGAAGCTTTCTTT. The chain is built from TRBV5-1 and TRBJ1-1, with 12 positions matching TRBD1. V lost 0 bases and J lost 4; bases outside the gene matches: 7. The CDR3 covers 17 residues. Germline V gene lookup returns CDR1 SGHRS and CDR2 YFSETQ.

Note on this clone: Other DNA sequences in this sample translate to the same CDR3. The chain carries TRBV6-5 and TRBJ2-7, with unresolved D. Trimming removed 0 bases from V and 4 bases from J, with 7 bases in between. Germline V gene data show CDR1 as MNHEY and CDR2 as SVGAGI. The CDR3 runs 13 residues. This CDR3 reads CASSYSTGYEQYF. The CDR3 bases are TGTGCCAGCAGTTACTCGACCGGGTACGAGCAGTACTTC.

The J gene is TRBJ1-4, the V gene TRBV19; 10 positions agree with TRBD1. Per the germline V gene, CDR1 is LNHDA and CDR2 is SQIVND (reference sequence). With 6 bases clipped from V and 8 bases from J, the junction kept 9 bases outside the gene matches. The length of the CDR3 is 15 residues. The CDR3 DNA reads TGTGCCAGTAGCCAGGGACAGGGGAAGGGCGAAAAACTGTTTTTT. Translating gives CASSQGQGKGEKLFF.

The rearrangement joins TRBV11-1 to TRBJ2-5; D is possibly TRBD2 (5 bases). Trimming left V 5 bases short and J 1 base short, with 17 bases between. Germline CDR1 is SGHAT and CDR2 is FQDESV (reference sequence). CDR3 length: 16 amino acids. The CDR3 region is CASSPIGRGSQETQYF. CDR3 DNA: TGTGCCAGCAGCCCCATCGGGCGAGGGAGCCAAGAGACCCAGTACTTC.

V is TRBV28 and J is TRBJ1-3, with 7 bases fitting TRBD1. V was clipped by 7 bases and J by 6 bases; unmatched bases: 6. Germline values: CDR1 MDHEN, CDR2 SYDVKM. This CDR3 comprises 13 residues. CDR3: CASKTGIVNTIYF. CDR3 in DNA: TGTGCCAGCAAGACAGGGATAGTAAACACCATATATTTT.

This sequence joins TRBV7-9 and TRBJ1-2; 10 bases map to TRBD1. Losses at the gene ends were 1 base for V and 4 bases for J; bases not matched to a gene: 6. The germline gives CDR1 SEHNR, CDR2 FQNEAQ (reference sequence). This CDR3 is 16 amino acids long. CDR3 bases: TGTGCCAGCAGCTTAGAAGGGACAGGGGAGATCTATGGCTACACCTTC. Its protein is CASSLEGTGEIYGYTF.

This chain uses TRBV24-1 with TRBJ1-2, with a possible D match to TRBD1 (6 bases). The CDR3 spans 13 residues. Trimming shortened V by 5 bases and J by 5 bases, and 11 bases separated the two germline ends. Germline CDR1 reads KGHDR; CDR2 reads SFDVKD. The chain's CDR3 is CATSGGGDYGYTF. Written as DNA, the CDR3 is TGTGCCACCAGTGGAGGGGGGGATTATGGCTACACCTTC.

This chain uses TRBV11-2 with TRBJ1-5, with D possibly matching TRBD1 (5 bases). The CDR3 sequence is 17 residues long. V was clipped by 5 bases and J by 0 bases, with 17 bases between them. Germline-derived CDR1 and CDR2 are SGHAT and FQNNGV. The CDR3 is CASSPGGDQPSNQPQHF. CDR3 nucleotides: TGTGCCAGCAGCCCGGGGGGGGACCAGCCTAGCAATCAGCCCCAGCATTTT.

To note about this clone: Within the sample, other DNA sequences also encode this same CDR3. The J gene is TRBJ1-4, the V gene TRBV10-3, with 8 bases identical to TRBD1. Losses at the gene ends were 0 bases for V and 8 bases for J; bases not matched to a gene: 5. CDR1 and CDR2 (germline): ENHRY, SYGVKD. The CDR3 is 15 residues long. The CDR3 reads CAISESTGAAEKLFF. In DNA, the CDR3 is TGTGCCATCAGTGAGTCGACAGGGGCAGCCGAAAAACTGTTTTTT.

V and J are TRBV13 and TRBJ2-3; D possibly corresponds to TRBD2 (5 bases). The CDR3 consists of 15 residues. V dropped 3 bases and J dropped 5 bases, with 15 bases sitting between them. Per the germline V gene, CDR1 is PRHDT and CDR2 is FYEKMQ (reference sequence). The CDR3 nucleotides read TGTGCCAGCAGCTTTAGCGACCACCAAGGAGATACGCAGTATTTT. Translation: CASSFSDHQGDTQYF.

The rearrangement uses TRBV5-3 and TRBJ1-5, with D unclear. TRBV5-3 is reported as an ORF; its role is uncertain. The CDR3 runs to 15 residues. Trimming took 6 bases from V and 0 from J, leaving 13 bases between them. The CDR3 loop reads CARNRDGSSNQPQHF. The CDR3 nucleotides read TGTGCCAGAAATCGGGATGGGTCTAGCAATCAGCCCCAGCATTTT.

CDR3 DNA sequence: TGTGCCAGTAGTCCAGGACAGGGGCTAATGAACACTGAAGCTTTCTTT. This sequence encodes CASSPGQGLMNTEAFF. The V call is TRBV19, the J call TRBJ1-1; 9 positions match TRBD1. In germline, CDR1 is LNHDA, CDR2 SQIVND (reference sequence). This CDR3 comprises 16 residues. Trimming at V came to 5 bases and at J to 0 bases, leaving 7 bases not matched to a gene.

This chain joins TRBV25-1 and TRBJ2-2; tentatively, D is TRBD1 (6 bases). Between the trimmed V and J ends, which lost 6 bases and 4 bases, there was a span of 12 bases. This CDR3 is built from 14 residues. Germline V CDR1 and CDR2: MGHDK, SYGVNS. In DNA, the CDR3 is TGTGCCAGCAGAAGAACAGGGAGCACCGGGGAGCTGTTTTTT. Protein sequence: CASRRTGSTGELFF.

The chain uses TRBV18 and TRBJ2-1; D is possibly TRBD2 (5 bases). The germline V gene has CDR1 KGHSH and CDR2 LQKENI. Trimming stripped 3 bases from V and 0 bases from J, with 9 bases between. The CDR3 consists of 15 residues. For the CDR3, the DNA is TGTGCCAGCTCACCCCAGAGGGACTCCTACAATGAGCAGTTCTTC. Translated: CASSPQRDSYNEQFF.

The chain links TRBV30 to TRBJ2-7; TRBD1 matches at 8 bases. The CDR3 has 13 amino acids. V lost 0 bases, J lost 5 bases, and 3 bases stayed unmatched. Germline loops: CDR1 GTSNPN, CDR2 SVGIG (reference sequence). The CDR3 coding sequence is TGTGCCTGGAGTGTACGGACAGGGCACGAGCAGTACTTC. This translates into CAWSVRTGHEQYF.

CDR3 DNA: TGTGCCAGCAGATCGGACAGCTATGGCTACACCTTC. It encodes CASRSDSYGYTF. The chain uses TRBV3-1 (or the pseudogene TRBV3-2) and TRBJ1-2; possibly TRBD1 for D (6 bases). The CDR3 has 12 amino acids. CDR1 and CDR2 (germline): LGHDT, YNNKEL (reference sequence). V was clipped by 6 bases and J by 4 bases, with 9 bases between them.

The V call is TRBV14, the J call TRBJ2-7; 10 nucleotides agree with TRBD2. The junction had 10 bases not matched to a gene; V was cut back by 0 bases and J by 5 bases. This CDR3 spans 17 amino acids. Looked up from germline, CDR1 is SGHDN and CDR2 is FVKESK. The CDR3 loop is CASSQEGKLAGYHEQYF. The CDR3 DNA reads as TGTGCCAGCAGCCAAGAAGGAAAACTAGCGGGATATCACGAGCAGTACTTC.

The chain couples TRBV18 to TRBJ2-1, with 8 bases aligning to TRBD2. Germline V gene sequence: CDR1 KGHSH, CDR2 LQKENI. The CDR3 runs 18 residues. V was pared by 3 bases and J by 2 bases, with 12 bases of the junction left unmatched. CDR3 residues: CASSPSTPGRGAYNEQFF. CDR3 coding DNA: TGTGCCAGCTCACCCTCGACCCCGGGGCGGGGGGCCTACAATGAGCAGTTCTTC.

The chain has TRBV6-4 and TRBJ2-1; D ambiguous. Trimming removed 4 bases from V and 7 bases from J, with 11 bases in between. Germline CDR1 MRHNA, CDR2 SNTAGT. The CDR3 is 13 residues long. The CDR3 DNA is TGTGCCAGCAGTGTCCGAACAGCAAATGAGCAGTTCTTC. Residues: CASSVRTANEQFF.

With respect to this clone: This same CDR3 is encoded by further DNA sequences in the sample. The V call is TRBV7-3, the J call TRBJ1-2; 7 bases line up with TRBD1. The CDR3 is made up of 13 amino acids. Germline CDR1 SGHTA, CDR2 FQGTGA. Trimming removed 6 bases from V and 2 bases from J; junction bases left unmatched: 3. The CDR3 DNA reads as TGTGCCAGCAGTCGGGACAGAAACTATGGCTACACCTTC. Its translation is CASSRDRNYGYTF. The full variable domain, in which reference TRBV7-3 and TRBJ1-2 provide the parts outside the CDR3, is GAGVSQTPSNKVTEKGKYVELRCDPISGHTALYWYRQSLGQGPEFLIYFQGTGAADDSGLPNDRFFAVRPEGSVSTLKIQRTERGDSAVYLCASSRDRNYGYTFGSGTRLTVV.

The V gene is TRBV10-2, the J gene TRBJ1-4; maybe TRBD1 (6 bases). V lost 11 bases, J lost 3 bases, and 19 bases lay in between. Germline lookup yields CDR1 WSHSY and CDR2 SAAADI. The CDR3 sequence is 15 residues long. The CDR3 reads CAPGWGRTPNEKLFF. The CDR3 bases are TGCGCCCCTGGGTGGGGGCGGACCCCTAATGAAAAACTGTTTTTT.

The gene calls are TRBV18 and TRBJ2-1; perhaps TRBD1 as D (5 bases). The germline gives CDR1 KGHSH, CDR2 LQKENI. The germline V and J ends were trimmed by 2 bases and 3 bases, with 11 bases remaining between them. CDR3 size: 15 residues. CDR3 bases: TGTGCCAGCTCACCATTCGACCAGGGCTACAATGAGCAGTTCTTC. Translation gives CASSPFDQGYNEQFF.

The chain is built from TRBV25-1 and TRBJ2-7; weak D call: TRBD2 (5 bases). Germline CDR1 reads MGHDK; CDR2 reads SYGVNS. The CDR3 runs to 14 residues. V lost 2 bases and J lost 3, with 11 bases in between. Here the CDR3 reads CASSEEGAYYEQYF. In DNA form, the CDR3 reads TGTGCCAGCAGTGAAGAGGGCGCCTACTACGAGCAGTACTTC.

V usage is TRBV18 and J usage is TRBJ2-2; 8 bases line up with TRBD2. The V segment lost 4 bases and the J segment 5 bases; nucleotides outside the gene matches: 9. In germline, CDR1 is KGHSH, CDR2 LQKENI. This CDR3 has 16 residues. CDR3 in amino acids: CASSLDSGGRTGELFF. The DNA for the CDR3 is TGTGCCAGCTCACTGGATTCGGGAGGGCGTACCGGGGAGCTGTTTTTT.

The rearrangement links TRBV28 to TRBJ2-7; 10 nucleotides line up with TRBD1. The CDR3 sequence is 14 residues long. CDR1 MDHEN and CDR2 SYDVKM come from the germline V gene. Trimming took 2 bases from V and 5 from J; bases not matched to a gene: 3. The CDR3 protein is CASSLVTGGDEQYF. As DNA, the CDR3 is TGTGCCAGCAGTTTAGTGACAGGGGGCGACGAGCAGTACTTC.

The chain combines TRBV6-5 with TRBJ2-7; a possible D gene is TRBD1 (6 bases). V was cut by 10 bases and J by 10 bases, with 17 bases left in between. The CDR3 contains 11 residues. Germline V gene data show CDR1 as MNHEY and CDR2 as SVGAGI. The CDR3 region has the DNA TGTGCCACGGGGACACAACCGACACAGTACTTC. Protein: CATGTQPTQYF.

The chain's CDR3 is CASIGVDANTGELFF. CDR3 DNA sequence: TGTGCCAGCATCGGAGTTGACGCGAACACCGGGGAGCTGTTTTTT. The chain couples TRBV28 to TRBJ2-2; D not resolved. Germline V gene sequence: CDR1 MDHEN, CDR2 SYDVKM. The CDR3 consists of 15 residues. V dropped 7 bases and J dropped 0 bases, with 12 bases sitting between them.

V and J are TRBV27 and TRBJ1-6; TRBD1 is a possible D gene (5 bases). Trimming shortened V by 3 bases and J by 1 base, and 10 bases separated the two germline ends. The CDR3 consists of 16 residues. Germline loops: CDR1 MNHEY, CDR2 SMNVEV (reference sequence). Here the CDR3 reads CASSFWGGSYNSPLHF. The CDR3 DNA sequence: TGTGCCAGCAGTTTTTGGGGGGGATCCTATAATTCACCCCTCCACTTT.

The rearrangement joins TRBV2 to TRBJ1-1, with 7 bases that match TRBD1. The CDR3 spans 14 residues. Germline V gives CDR1 SNHLY, CDR2 FYNNEI. The junction had 10 bases not matched to a gene; V was cut back by 7 bases and J by 5 bases. This chain's CDR3 is CASTLRTGGTEAFF. For the CDR3, the DNA is TGTGCCAGCACCCTTAGGACAGGCGGGACTGAAGCTTTCTTT.

The J gene is TRBJ1-5, the V gene TRBV19; no reliable D call. Germline V gene lookup returns CDR1 LNHDA and CDR2 SQIVND (reference sequence). V was pared by 6 bases and J by 3 bases, with 6 bases between. This CDR3 region has 12 residues. CDR3 sequence: CASSLFNQPQHF. In DNA form, the CDR3 reads TGTGCCAGTAGCTTGTTCAATCAGCCCCAGCATTTT.